This T cell receptor (beta chain) came from a study of blood T cell repertoires in COVID-19. Generated by immunoSEQ multiplex PCR, the TCRdb table keeps only in-frame clones and is missing some. The sample records approximately 320,000 clones, over 80% being singletons. Sequenced input: PBMCs or T cells enriched from blood (not recorded which). The receptor was derived from a woman younger than 30 who had recovered from COVID-19.

CDR3 in DNA: TGTGCCAGCAGCTTAGGGGCAGGGAATTCACCCCTCCACTTT. As protein: CASSLGAGNSPLHF. The chain uses TRBV11-2 and TRBJ1-6; D possibly corresponds to TRBD1 (5 bases). The CDR3 has 14 residues. Per germline, CDR1 SGHAT and CDR2 FQNNGV. The germline V and J ends were trimmed by 1 base and 7 bases, with 8 bases remaining between them.